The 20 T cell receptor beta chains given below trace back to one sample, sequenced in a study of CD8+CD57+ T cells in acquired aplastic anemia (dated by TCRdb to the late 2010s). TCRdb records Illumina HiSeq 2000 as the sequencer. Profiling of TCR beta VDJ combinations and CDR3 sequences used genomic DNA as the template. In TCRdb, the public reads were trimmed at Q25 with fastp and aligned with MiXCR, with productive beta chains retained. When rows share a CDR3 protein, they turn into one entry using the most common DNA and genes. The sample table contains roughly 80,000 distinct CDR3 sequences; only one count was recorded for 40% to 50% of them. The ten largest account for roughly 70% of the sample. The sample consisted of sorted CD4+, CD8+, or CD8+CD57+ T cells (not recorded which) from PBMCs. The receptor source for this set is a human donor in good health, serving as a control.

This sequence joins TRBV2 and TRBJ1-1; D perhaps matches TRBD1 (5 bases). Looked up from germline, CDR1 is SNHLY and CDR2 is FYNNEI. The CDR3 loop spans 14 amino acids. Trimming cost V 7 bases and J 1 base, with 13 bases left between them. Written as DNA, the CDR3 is TGTGCCAGCACTCTAGGAGGGGCGAACACTGAAGCTTTCTTT. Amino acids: CASTLGGANTEAFF.

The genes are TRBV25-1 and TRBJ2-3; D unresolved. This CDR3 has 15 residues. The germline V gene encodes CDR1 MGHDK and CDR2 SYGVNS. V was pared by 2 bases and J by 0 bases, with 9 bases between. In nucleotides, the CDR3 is TGTGCCAGCAGTGAAATGGATTACAGCACAGATACGCAGTATTTT. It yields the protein CASSEMDYSTDTQYF.

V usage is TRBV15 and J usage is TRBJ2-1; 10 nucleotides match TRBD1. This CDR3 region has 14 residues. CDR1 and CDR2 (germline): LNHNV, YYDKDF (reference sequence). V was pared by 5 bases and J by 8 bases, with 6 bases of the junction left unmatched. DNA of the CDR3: TGTGCCACCAGCGCCGGGACAGGGGAGGATGAGCAGTTCTTC. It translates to CATSAGTGEDEQFF. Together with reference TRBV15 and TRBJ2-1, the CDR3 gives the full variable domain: DAMVIQNPRYQVTQFGKPVTLSCSQTLNHNVMYWYQQKSSQAPKLLFHYYDKDFNNEADTPDNFQSRRPNTSFCFLDIRSPGLGDTAMYLCATSAGTGEDEQFFGPGTRLTVL.

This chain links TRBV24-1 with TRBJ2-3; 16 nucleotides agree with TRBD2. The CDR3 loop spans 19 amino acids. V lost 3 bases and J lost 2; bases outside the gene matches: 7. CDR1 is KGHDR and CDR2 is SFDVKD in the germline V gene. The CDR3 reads CATSDPGLAGGVYTDTQYF. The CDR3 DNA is TGTGCCACCAGTGATCCGGGACTAGCGGGGGGGGTTTACACAGATACGCAGTATTTT.

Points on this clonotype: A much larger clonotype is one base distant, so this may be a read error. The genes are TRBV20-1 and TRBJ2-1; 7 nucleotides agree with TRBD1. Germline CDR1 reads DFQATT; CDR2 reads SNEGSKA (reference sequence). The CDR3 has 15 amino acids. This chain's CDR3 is CSARDSGTGADEQLF. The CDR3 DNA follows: TGCAGTGCTAGAGATTCGGGCACAGGGGCGGATGAGCAGCTCTTC.

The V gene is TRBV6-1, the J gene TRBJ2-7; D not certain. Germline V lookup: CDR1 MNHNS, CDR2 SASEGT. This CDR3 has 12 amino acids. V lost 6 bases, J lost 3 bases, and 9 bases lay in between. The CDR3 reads CASSRDVYEQYF. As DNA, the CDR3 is TGTGCCAGCAGCCGCGACGTCTACGAGCAGTACTTC.

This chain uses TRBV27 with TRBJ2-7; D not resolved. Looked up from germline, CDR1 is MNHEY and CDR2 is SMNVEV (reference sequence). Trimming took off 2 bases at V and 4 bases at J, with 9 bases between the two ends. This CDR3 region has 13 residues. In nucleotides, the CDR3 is TGTGCCAGCAGTTTAAGTACCCCGTACGAGCAGTACTTC. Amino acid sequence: CASSLSTPYEQYF.

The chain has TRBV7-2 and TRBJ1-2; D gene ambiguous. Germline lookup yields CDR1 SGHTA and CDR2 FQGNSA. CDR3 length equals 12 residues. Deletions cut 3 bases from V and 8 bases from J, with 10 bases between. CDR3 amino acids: CASSFQERGYTF. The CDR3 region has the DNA TGTGCCAGCAGCTTCCAGGAGAGGGGCTACACCTTC. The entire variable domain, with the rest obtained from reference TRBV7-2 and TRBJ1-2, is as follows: GAGVSQSPSNKVTEKGKDVELRCDPISGHTALYWYRQSLGQGLEFLIYFQGNSAPDKSGLPSDRFSAERTGGSVSTLTIQRTQQEDSAVYLCASSFQERGYTFGSGTRLTVV.

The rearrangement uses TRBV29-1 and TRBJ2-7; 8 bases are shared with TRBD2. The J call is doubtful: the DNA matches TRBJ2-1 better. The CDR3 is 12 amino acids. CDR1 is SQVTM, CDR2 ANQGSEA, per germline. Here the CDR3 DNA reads TGCAGCGTTAGCGGGAGAGGCGATGAGCAGTTCTTC. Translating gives CSVSGRGDEQFF.

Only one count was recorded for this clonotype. CDR3 sequence (DNA): TGTGCCAGCAGCTCCTCCGACTATGGCTACACCTTC. It translates to CASSSSDYGYTF. The gene calls are TRBV7-3 and TRBJ1-2; D unclear. This CDR3 has 12 amino acids. V lost 4 bases to trimming and J lost 3 bases, with 6 bases between them. Per germline, CDR1 SGHTA and CDR2 FQGTGA.

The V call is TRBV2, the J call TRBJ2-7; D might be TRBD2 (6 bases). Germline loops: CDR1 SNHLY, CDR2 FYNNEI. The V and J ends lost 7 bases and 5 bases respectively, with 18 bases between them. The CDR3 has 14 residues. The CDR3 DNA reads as TGTGCCAGCACCTTGGAGGGGAGGTTTGACGAGCAGTACTTC. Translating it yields CASTLEGRFDEQYF.

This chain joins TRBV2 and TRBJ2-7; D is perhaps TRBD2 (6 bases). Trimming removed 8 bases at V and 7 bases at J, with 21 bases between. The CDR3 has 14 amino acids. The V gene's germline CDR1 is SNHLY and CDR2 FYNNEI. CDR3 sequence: CASSLKRVSGEQYV. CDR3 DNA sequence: TGTGCCAGCTCCCTGAAGCGGGTCTCGGGAGAGCAGTACGTC.

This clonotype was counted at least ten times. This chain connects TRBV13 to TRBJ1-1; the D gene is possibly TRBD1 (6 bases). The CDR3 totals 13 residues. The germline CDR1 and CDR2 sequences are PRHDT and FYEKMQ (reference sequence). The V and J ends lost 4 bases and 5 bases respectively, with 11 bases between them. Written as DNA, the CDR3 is TGTGCCAGCAGCTCCGGAGGGGGGACTGAAGCTTTCTTT. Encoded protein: CASSSGGGTEAFF.

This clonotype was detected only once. This chain's CDR3 is CASSASSVEGDRVSDTQYF. The CDR3 nucleotides read TGTGCCAGCAGTGCCAGCAGCGTAGAGGGGGACAGGGTTTCAGATACGCAGTATTTT. The chain has TRBV25-1 and TRBJ2-3, with 9 bases lining up with TRBD1. The CDR3 totals 19 residues. CDR1 is MGHDK, CDR2 SYGVNS, per germline. Trimming removed 4 bases from V and 4 bases from J; junction bases left unmatched: 18.

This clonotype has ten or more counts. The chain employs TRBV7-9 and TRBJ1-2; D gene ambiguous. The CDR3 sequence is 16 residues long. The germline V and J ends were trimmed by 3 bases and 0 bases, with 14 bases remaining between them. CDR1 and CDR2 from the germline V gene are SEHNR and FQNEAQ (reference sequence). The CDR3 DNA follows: TGTGCCAGCAGCTTGTCGCCGGCCGAATCTAACTATGGCTACACCTTC. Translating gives CASSLSPAESNYGYTF.

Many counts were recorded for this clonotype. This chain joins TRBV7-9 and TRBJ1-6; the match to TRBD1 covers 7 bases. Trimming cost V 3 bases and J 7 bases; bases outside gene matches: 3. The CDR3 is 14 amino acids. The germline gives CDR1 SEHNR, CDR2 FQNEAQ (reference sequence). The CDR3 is CASSLDRKNSPLHF. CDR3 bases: TGTGCCAGCAGCTTGGACAGGAAGAATTCACCCCTCCACTTT.

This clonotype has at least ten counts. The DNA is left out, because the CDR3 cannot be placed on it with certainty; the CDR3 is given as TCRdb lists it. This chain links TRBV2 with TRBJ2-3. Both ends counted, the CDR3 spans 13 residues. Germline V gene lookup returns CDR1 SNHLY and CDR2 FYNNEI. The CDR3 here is CASSTSVGDTQYF.

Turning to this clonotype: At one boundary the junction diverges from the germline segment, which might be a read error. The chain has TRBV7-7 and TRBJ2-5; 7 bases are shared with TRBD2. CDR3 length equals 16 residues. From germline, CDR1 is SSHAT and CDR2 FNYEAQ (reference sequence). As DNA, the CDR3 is TGTGCTAGCAGCTTATCCGGGGGGACTTTTCAAGAGACCCAGTACTTC. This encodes CASSLSGGTFQETQYF.

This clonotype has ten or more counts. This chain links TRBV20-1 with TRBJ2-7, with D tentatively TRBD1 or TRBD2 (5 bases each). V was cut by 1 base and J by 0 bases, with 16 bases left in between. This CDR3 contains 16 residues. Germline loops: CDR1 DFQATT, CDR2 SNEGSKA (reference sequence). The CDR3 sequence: CSARVLGEQGSYEQYF. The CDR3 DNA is TGCAGTGCTAGAGTGCTGGGGGAACAAGGCTCCTACGAGCAGTACTTC.

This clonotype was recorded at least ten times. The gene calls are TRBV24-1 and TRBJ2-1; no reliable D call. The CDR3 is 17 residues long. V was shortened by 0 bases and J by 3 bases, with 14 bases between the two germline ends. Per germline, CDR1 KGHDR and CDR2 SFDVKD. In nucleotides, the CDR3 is TGTGCCACCAGTGATTTGGGGGTAGGGTCGGACTACAATGAGCAGTTCTTC. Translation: CATSDLGVGSDYNEQFF.